There are many counts of the clone carrying this T cell receptor beta chain. Amplified TCR beta CDR3 regions came from RNA transcripts. The TCR CDR3 was amplified in a first-round RT-PCR using the HTBI primer set. One entry per CDR3 protein results from TCRdb running MiXCR on the multiplex PCR reads. The sample holds 700,000 to 850,000 distinct CDR3 sequences, roughly 32% seen once. If no ophthalmopathy progression occurred within 18 months, Graves' hyperthyroidism was stable. 10 ml of fresh peripheral blood supplied the PBMCs. This CDR3 spans 12 amino acids. Trimming took 4 bases from V and 4 from J; bases not matched to a gene: 1. Per germline, CDR1 SQVTM and CDR2 ANQGSEA. This sample was included in a study of T cells in Graves' hyperthyroidism and ophthalmopathy.

The sequence was collected from a woman between 40 and 50 years old with Graves' hyperthyroidism. The rearrangement links TRBV29-1 to TRBJ2-5; 9 bases are a match to TRBD1. The sequenced sample consisted of blood. The CDR3 DNA reads as TGCAGCGTTGGACAGGGGGGAGAGACCCAGTACTTC. This sequence encodes CSVGQGGETQYF.